A single TCR beta chain is shown here with its context. Original data processing: Researchers report that nucleated cell counts were estimated from reference gene primer amplification. Sequenced by immunoSEQ multiplex PCR; TCRdb stores in-frame clones only, minus some. The D gene and trimming were derived from the DNA, and the V and J assignments and clone size from that table. The profile covers approximately 190,000 clones, with around 80% appearing a single time and roughly 7.1% taken by the ten largest. Seattle-derived patients entered the study during active infection and were followed longitudinally. The sample originates from a study of blood T cell repertoires in COVID-19. At the level of the study: The United States, Italy and Spain provided the acute and convalescent COVID-19 samples.

This sequence originates from a woman aged 55-70 years with COVID-19, enrolled during active disease. Sequencing used peripheral blood.

The CDR3 DNA reads as TGTGCCAGCAGCTCGCCCCGGACAGCCACAGATACGCAGTATTTT. Translating gives CASSSPRTATDTQYF. The chain combines TRBV6-5 with TRBJ2-3; D is perhaps TRBD1 (6 bases). V dropped 6 bases and J dropped 2 bases, with 15 bases sitting between them. This CDR3 contains 15 residues. Germline CDR1 is MNHEY and CDR2 is SVGAGI.